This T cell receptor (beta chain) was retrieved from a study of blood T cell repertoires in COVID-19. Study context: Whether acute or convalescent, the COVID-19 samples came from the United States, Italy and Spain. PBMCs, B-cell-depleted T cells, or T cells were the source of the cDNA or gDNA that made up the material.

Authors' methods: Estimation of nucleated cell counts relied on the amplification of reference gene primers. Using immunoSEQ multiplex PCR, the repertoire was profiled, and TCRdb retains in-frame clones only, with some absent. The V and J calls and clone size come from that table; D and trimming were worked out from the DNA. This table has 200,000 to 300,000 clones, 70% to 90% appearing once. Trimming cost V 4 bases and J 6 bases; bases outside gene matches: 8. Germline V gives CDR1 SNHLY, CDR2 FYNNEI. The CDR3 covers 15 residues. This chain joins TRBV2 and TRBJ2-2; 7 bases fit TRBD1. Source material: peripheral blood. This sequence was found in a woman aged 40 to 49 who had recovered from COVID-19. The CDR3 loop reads CASSAQGIRSGELFF. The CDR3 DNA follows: TGTGCCAGCAGTGCACAGGGGATTCGGTCCGGGGAGCTGTTTTTT.